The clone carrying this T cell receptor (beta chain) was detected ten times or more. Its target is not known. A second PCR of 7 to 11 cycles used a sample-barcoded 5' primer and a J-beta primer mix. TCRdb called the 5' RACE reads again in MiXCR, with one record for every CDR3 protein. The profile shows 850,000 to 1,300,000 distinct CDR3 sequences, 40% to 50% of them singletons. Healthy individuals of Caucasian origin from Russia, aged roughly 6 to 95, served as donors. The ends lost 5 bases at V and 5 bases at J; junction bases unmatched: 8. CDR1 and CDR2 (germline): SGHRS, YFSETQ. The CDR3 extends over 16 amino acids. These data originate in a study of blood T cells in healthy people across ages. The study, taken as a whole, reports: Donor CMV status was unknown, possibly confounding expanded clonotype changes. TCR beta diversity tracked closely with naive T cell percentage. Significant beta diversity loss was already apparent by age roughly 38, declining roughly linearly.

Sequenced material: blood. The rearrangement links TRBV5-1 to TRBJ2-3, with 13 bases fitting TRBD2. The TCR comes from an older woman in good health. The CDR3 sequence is CASSTTSGRAVDTQYF. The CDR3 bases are TGCGCCAGCAGTACCACTAGCGGGAGGGCCGTAGATACGCAGTATTTT.